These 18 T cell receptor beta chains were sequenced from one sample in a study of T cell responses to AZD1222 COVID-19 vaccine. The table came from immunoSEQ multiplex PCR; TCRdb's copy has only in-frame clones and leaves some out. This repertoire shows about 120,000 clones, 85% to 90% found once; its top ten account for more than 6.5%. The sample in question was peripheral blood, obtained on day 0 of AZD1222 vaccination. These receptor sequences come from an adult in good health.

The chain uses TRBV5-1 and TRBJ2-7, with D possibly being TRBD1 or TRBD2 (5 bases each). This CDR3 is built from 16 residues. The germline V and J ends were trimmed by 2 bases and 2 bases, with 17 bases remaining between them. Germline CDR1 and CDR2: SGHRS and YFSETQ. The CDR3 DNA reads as TGCGCCAGCAGCTTAACCGGGACCACCTCTACCTACGAGCAGTACTTC. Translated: CASSLTGTTSTYEQYF.

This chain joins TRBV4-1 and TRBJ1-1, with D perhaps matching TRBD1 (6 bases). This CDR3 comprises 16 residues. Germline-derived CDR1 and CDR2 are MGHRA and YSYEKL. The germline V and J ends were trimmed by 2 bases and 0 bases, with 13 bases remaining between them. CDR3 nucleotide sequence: TGCGCCAGCAGCCAACTAGGGACAAACTTGAACACTGAAGCTTTCTTT. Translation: CASSQLGTNLNTEAFF.

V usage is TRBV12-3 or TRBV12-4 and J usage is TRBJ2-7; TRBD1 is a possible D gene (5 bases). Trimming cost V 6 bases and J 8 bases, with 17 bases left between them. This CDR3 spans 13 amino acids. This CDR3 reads CASRISYTGKQYF. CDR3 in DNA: TGTGCCAGCAGGATTTCGTATACAGGCAAGCAGTACTTC.

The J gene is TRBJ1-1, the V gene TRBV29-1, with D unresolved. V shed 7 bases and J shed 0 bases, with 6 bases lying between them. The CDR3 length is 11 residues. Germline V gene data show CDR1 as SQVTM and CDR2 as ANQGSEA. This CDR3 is CSGTMNTEAFF. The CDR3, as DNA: TGCAGCGGGACCATGAACACTGAAGCTTTCTTT. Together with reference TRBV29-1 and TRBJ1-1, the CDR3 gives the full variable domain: SAVISQKPSRDICQRGTSLTIQCQVDSQVTMMFWYRQQPGQSLTLIATANQGSEATYESGFVIDKFPISRPNLTFSTLTVSNMSPEDSSIYLCSGTMNTEAFFGQGTRLTVV.

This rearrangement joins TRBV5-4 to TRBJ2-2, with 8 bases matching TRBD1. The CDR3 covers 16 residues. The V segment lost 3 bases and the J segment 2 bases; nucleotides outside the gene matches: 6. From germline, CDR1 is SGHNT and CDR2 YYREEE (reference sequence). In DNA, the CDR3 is TGTGCCAGCAGCTCGCAGACAGGGGCTAACACCGGGGAGCTGTTTTTT. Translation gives CASSSQTGANTGELFF.

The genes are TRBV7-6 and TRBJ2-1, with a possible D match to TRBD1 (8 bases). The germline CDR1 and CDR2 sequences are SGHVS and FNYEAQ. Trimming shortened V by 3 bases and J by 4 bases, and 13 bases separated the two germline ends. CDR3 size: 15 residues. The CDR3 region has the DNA TGTGCCAGCAGCTTCACAGGGGGGGATTACAATGAGCAGTTCTTC. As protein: CASSFTGGDYNEQFF.

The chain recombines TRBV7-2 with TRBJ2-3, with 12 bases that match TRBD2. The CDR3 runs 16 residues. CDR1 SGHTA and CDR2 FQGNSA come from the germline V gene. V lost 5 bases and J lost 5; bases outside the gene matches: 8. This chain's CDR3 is CASSRPSGRAGDTQYF. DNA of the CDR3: TGTGCCAGCAGCCGCCCTAGCGGGAGGGCGGGAGATACGCAGTATTTT.

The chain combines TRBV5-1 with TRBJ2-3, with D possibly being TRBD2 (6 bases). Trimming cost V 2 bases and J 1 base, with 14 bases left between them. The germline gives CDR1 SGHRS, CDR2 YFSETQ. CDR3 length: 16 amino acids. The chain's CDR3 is CASSFGRDWGTDTQYF. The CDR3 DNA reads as TGCGCCAGCAGCTTCGGGCGGGATTGGGGCACAGATACGCAGTATTTT.

CDR3 residues: CAITDDRVNQPQHF. The CDR3 DNA reads TGTGCCATCACCGATGACAGGGTGAATCAGCCCCAGCATTTT. This sequence joins TRBV10-3 and TRBJ1-5, with 7 bases fitting TRBD1. Trimming took 7 bases from V and 4 from J; bases not matched to a gene: 7. This CDR3 contains 14 residues. CDR1 ENHRY and CDR2 SYGVKD come from the germline V gene.

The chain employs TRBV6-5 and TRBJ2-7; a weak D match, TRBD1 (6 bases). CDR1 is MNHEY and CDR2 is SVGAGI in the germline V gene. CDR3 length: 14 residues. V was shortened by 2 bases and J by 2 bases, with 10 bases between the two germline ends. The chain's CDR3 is CASSYRDRTYEQYF. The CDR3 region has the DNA TGTGCCAGCAGTTACAGAGACAGGACCTACGAGCAGTACTTC.

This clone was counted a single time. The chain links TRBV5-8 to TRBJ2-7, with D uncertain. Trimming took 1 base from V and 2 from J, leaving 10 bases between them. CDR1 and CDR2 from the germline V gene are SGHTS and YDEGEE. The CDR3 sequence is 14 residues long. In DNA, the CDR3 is TGTGCCAGCAGCTTGTCCGCCCGGGCCTACGAGCAGTACTTC. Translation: CASSLSARAYEQYF.

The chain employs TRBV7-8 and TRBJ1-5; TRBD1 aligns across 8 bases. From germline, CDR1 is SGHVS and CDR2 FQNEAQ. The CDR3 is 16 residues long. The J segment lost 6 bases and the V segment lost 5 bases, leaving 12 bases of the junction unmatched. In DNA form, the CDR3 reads TGTGCCAGCAGCCCCCTGGGCAGGGGGCAGGGTCAGCCCCAGCATTTT. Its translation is CASSPLGRGQGQPQHF.

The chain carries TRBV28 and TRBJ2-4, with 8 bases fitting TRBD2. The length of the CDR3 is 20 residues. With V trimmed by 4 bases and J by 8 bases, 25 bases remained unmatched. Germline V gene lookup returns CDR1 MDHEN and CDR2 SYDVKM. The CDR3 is CASSYTGGPVGVTGSDIQYF. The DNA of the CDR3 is TGTGCCAGCAGTTACACGGGGGGGCCCGTGGGAGTGACCGGATCGGACATTCAGTACTTC.

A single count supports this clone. The CDR3 DNA is TGTGCCAGCAGCTTAGATCTCAGGTGGGGGCATGGCTACACCTTC. Protein product: CASSLDLRWGHGYTF. The chain combines TRBV7-9 with TRBJ1-2, with D perhaps matching TRBD1 (6 bases). Germline V CDR1 and CDR2: SEHNR, FQNEAQ (reference sequence). The CDR3 extends over 15 amino acids. Trimming shortened V by 1 base and J by 6 bases, and 15 bases separated the two germline ends.

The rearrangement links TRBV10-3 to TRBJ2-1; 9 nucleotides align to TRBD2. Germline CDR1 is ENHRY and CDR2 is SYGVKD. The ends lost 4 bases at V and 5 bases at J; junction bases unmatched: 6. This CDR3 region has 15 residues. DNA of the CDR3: TGTGCCATCAGTGGGGAGCTAGCGGGAAACAATGAGCAGTTCTTC. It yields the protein CAISGELAGNNEQFF.

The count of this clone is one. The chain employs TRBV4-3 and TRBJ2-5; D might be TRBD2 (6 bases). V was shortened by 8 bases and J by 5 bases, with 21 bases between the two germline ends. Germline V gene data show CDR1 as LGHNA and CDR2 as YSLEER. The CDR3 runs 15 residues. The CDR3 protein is CASRPPGLAGETQYF. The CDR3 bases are TGCGCCAGCCGACCCCCGGGACTGGCGGGGGAGACCCAGTACTTC.

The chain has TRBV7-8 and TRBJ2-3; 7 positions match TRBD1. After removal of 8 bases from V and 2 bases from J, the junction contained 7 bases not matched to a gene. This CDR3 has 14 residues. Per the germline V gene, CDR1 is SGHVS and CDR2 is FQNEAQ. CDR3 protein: CASGRQGNTDTQYF. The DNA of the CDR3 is TGTGCCAGCGGACGACAGGGTAACACAGATACGCAGTATTTT.

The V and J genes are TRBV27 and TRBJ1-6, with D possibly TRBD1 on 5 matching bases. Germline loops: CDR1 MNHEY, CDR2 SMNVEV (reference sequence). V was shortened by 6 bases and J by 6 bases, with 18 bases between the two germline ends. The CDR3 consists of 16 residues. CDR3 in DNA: TGTGCCAGCAGCGGGTGGGGCGGAGGGTCTAATTCACCCCTCCACTTT. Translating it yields CASSGWGGGSNSPLHF.